This TCR beta chain was recorded in a study of T-cell reconstitution after alpha-beta-depleted transplantation in children. General observations from the study: T-cell numbers and diversity, one year after transplant, stemmed largely from T cells that were newly produced.

Preparation of the TCRbeta library used unique molecular identifiers. One entry per CDR3 protein results from TCRdb running MiXCR on the PCR reads. The sample shows 800,000 to 1,000,000 distinct CDR3 sequences, about 31% of them seen only once. The CDR3 runs to 17 residues. V was cut by 0 bases and J by 0 bases, with 14 bases left in between. Germline V gene lookup returns CDR1 MGHRA and CDR2 YSYEKL. For this clonotype: As yet, its antigen is unknown.

The chain carries TRBV4-1 and TRBJ1-1; D call uncertain. The sequencing used PBMCs, mostly from graft donor cells, collected 360 days after TCRalphabeta/CD19-depleted stem cell transplant. This TCR came from a boy in the first two years of life who had a stem cell transplant for SCID, so the T cells may come from the graft donor. The CDR3 coding sequence is TGCGCCAGCAGCCAAGATCTCTGGCTGGGTATGAACACTGAAGCTTTCTTT. Its protein product is CASSQDLWLGMNTEAFF.